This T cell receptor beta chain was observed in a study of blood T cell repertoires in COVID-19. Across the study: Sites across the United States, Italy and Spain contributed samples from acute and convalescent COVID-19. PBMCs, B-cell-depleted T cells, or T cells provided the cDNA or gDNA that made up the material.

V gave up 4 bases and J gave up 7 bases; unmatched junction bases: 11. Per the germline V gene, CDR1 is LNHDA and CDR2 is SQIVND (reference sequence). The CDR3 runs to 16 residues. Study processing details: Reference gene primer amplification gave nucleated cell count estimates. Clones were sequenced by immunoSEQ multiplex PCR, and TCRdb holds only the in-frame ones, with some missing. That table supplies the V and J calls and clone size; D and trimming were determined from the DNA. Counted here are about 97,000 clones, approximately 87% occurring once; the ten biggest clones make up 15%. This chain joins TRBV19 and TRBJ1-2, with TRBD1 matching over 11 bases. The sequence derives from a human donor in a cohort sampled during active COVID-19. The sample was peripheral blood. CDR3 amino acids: CASSRTGGAIGFGYTF. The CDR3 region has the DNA TGTGCCAGTAGTAGGACAGGGGGCGCGATTGGGTTTGGCTACACCTTC. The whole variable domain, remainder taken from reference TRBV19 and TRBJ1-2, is DGGITQSPKYLFRKEGQNVTLSCEQNLNHDAMYWYRQDPGQGLRLIYYSQIVNDFQKGDIAEGYSVSREKKESFPLTVTSAQKNPTAFYLCASSRTGGAIGFGYTFGSGTRLTVV.